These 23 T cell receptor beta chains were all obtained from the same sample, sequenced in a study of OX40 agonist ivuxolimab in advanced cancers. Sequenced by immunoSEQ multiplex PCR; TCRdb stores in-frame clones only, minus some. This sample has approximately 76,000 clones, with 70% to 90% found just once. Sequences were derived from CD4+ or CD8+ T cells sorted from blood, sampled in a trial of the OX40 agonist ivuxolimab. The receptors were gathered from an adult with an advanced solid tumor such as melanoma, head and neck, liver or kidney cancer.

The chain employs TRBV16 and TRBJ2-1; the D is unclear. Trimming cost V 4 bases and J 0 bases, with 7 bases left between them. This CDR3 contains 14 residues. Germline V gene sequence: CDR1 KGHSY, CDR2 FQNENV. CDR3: CASSLLSSYNEQFF. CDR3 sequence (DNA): TGTGCCAGCAGCCTTCTGAGCTCCTACAATGAGCAGTTCTTC.

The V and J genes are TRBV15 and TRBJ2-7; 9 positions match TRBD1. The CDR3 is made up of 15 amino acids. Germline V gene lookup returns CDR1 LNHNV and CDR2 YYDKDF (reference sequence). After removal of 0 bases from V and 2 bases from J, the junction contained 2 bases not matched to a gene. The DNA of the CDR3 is TGTGCCACCAGCAGAGAGGGACAGGGAACCTACGAGCAGTACTTC. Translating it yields CATSREGQGTYEQYF.

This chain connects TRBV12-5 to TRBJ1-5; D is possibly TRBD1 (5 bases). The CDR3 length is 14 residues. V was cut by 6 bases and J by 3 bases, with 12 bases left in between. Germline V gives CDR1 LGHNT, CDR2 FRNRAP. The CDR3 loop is CASGYRQNNQPQHF. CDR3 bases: TGTGCTAGTGGATATCGACAGAACAATCAGCCCCAGCATTTT.

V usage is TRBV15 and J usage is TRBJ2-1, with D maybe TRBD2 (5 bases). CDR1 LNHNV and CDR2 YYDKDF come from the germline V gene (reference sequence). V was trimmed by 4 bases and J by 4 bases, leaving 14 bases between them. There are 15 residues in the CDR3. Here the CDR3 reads CATSKASRPYNEQFF. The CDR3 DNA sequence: TGTGCCACCAGCAAAGCTAGCCGCCCGTACAATGAGCAGTTCTTC.

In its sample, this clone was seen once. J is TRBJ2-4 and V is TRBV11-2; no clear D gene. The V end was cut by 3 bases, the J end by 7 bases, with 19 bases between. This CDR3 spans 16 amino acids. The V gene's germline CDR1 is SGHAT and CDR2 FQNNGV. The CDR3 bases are TGTGCCAGCAGCTTGCCAGACACCCTCGGAAAGAACATTCAGTACTTC. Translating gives CASSLPDTLGKNIQYF.

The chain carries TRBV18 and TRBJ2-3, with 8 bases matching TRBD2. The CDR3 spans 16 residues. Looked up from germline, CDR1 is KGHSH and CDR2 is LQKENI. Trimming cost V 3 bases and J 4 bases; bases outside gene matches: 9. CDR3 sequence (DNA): TGTGCCAGCTCACCGAGGCCGGGACTAGACGCAGATACGCAGTATTTT. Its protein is CASSPRPGLDADTQYF.

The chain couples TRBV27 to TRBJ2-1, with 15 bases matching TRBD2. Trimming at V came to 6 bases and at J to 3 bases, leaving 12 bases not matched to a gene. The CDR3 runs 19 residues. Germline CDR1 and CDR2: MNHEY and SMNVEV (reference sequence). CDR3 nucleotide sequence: TGTGCCAGCAGCGCAAGCGGCCTGGGACTAGCGGGAGGCTACAATGAGCAGTTCTTC. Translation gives CASSASGLGLAGGYNEQFF.

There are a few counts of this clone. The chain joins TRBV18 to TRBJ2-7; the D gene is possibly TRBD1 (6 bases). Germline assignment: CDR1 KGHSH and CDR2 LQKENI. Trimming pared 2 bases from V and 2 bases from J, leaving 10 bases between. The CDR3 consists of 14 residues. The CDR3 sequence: CASSPGTRTYEQYF. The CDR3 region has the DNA TGTGCCAGCTCACCAGGGACACGAACCTACGAGCAGTACTTC.

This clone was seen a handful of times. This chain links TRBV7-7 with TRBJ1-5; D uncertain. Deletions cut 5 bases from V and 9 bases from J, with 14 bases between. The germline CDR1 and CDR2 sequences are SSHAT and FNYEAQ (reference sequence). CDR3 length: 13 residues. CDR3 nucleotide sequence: TGTGCCAGCAGCCTCGGTCGGGGAGGGCCCCAGCATTTT. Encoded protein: CASSLGRGGPQHF.

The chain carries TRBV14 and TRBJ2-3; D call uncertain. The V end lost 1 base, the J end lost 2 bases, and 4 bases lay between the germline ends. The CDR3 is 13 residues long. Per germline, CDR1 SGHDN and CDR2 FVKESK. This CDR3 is CASSQVFTDTQYF. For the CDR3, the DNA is TGTGCCAGCAGCCAAGTATTCACAGATACGCAGTATTTT.

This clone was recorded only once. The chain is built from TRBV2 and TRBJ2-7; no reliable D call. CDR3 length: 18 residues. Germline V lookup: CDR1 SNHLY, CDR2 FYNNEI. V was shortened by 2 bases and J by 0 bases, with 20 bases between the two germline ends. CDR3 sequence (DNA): TGTGCCAGCAGTGAAACCCCACGGAGCACCCCGAGCTCCTACGAGCAGTACTTC. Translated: CASSETPRSTPSSYEQYF. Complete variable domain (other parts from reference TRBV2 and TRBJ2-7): EPEVTQTPSHQVTQMGQEVILRCVPISNHLYFYWYRQILGQKVEFLVSFYNNEISEKSEIFDDQFSVERPDGSNFTLKIRSTKLEDSAMYFCASSETPRSTPSSYEQYFGPGTRLTVT.

The CDR3 DNA reads as TGCGCCAGCAGCTCCGGCAGGGCGTACACTGAAGCTTTCTTT. Encoded protein: CASSSGRAYTEAFF. V usage is TRBV5-1 and J usage is TRBJ1-1; weak D call: TRBD1 (5 bases). V was pared by 3 bases and J by 3 bases, with 12 bases between. The CDR3 covers 14 residues. Germline V lookup: CDR1 SGHRS, CDR2 YFSETQ.

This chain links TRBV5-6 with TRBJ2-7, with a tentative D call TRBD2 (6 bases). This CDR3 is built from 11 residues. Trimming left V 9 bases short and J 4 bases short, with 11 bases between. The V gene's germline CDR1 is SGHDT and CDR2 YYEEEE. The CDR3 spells CATGRWYEQYF. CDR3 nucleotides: TGTGCCACAGGGAGGTGGTACGAGCAGTACTTC.

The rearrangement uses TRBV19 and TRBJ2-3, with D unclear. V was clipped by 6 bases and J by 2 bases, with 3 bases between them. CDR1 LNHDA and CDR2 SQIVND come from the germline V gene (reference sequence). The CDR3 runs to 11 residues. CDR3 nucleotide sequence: TGTGCCAGTAGACTCACAGATACGCAGTATTTT. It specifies CASRLTDTQYF.

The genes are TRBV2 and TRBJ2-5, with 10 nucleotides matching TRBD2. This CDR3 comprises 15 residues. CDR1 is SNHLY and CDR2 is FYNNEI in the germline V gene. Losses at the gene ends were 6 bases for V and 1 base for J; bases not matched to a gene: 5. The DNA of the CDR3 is TGTGCCAGCAGCCCCACTAGCGGGACCCAAGAGACCCAGTACTTC. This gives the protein CASSPTSGTQETQYF.

In DNA form, the CDR3 reads TGTGCCAGCAAAGGGGGACAGCTCTCCTACGAGCAGTACTTC. Its translation is CASKGGQLSYEQYF. The chain uses TRBV2 and TRBJ2-7; 7 bases are shared with TRBD1. Germline CDR1 reads SNHLY; CDR2 reads FYNNEI. J lost 0 bases, V lost 7 bases, and 6 bases had no gene match. There are 14 residues in the CDR3.

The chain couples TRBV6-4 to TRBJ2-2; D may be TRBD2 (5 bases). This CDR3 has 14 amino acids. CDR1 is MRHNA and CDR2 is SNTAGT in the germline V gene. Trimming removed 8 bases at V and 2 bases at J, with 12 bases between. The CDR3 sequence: CASEREPNTGELFF. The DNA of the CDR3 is TGTGCCAGCGAGAGGGAACCCAACACCGGGGAGCTGTTTTTT.

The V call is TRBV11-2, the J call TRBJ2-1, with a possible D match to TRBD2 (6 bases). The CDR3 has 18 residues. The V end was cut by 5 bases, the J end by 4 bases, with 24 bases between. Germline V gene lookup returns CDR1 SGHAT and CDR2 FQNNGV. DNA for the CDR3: TGTGCCAGCAGCCCCCGCCTAGCGACCTCTCCCATATACAATGAGCAGTTCTTC. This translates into CASSPRLATSPIYNEQFF.

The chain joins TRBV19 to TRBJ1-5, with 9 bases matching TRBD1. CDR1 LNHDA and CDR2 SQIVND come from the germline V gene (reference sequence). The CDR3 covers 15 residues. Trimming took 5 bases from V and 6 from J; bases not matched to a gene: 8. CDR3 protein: CASSPPGQGRQPQHF. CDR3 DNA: TGTGCCAGTAGTCCCCCGGGACAGGGTCGTCAGCCCCAGCATTTT.

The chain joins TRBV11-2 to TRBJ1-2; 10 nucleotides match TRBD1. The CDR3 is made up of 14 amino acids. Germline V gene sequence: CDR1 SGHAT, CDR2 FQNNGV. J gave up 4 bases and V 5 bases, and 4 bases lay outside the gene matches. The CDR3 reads CASSNDRGPYGYTF. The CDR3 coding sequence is TGTGCCAGCAGCAACGACAGGGGGCCCTATGGCTACACCTTC.

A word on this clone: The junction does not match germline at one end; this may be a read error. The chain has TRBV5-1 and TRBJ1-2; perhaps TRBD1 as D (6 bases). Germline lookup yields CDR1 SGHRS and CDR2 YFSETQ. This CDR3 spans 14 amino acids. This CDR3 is CASSPNRANSGYTF. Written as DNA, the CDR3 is TGCGCCAGCAGCCCAAACAGGGCCAACTCTGGCTACACCTTC.

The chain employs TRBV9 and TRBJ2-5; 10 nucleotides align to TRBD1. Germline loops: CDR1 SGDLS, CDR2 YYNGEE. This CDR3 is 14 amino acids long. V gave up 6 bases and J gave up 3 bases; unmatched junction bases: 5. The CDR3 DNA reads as TGTGCCAGCACAGTCGGACAGGGGGAAGAGACCCAGTACTTC. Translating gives CASTVGQGEETQYF.

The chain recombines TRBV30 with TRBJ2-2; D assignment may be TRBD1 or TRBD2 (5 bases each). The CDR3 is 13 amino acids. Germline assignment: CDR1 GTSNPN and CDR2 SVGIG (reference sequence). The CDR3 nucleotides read TGTGCTTGGGCCCGGGACAACACCGGGGAGCTGTTTTTT. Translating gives CAWARDNTGELFF.